The rows below give T cell receptor beta chains drawn from one sample of a study of OX40 agonist ivuxolimab in advanced cancers. Assay used: immunoSEQ multiplex PCR; TCRdb lists only in-frame clones, some missing. In the table there are around 80,000 clones, 84% of which are singletons. The sequencing used CD4+ or CD8+ T cells sorted from blood, collected in a trial of the OX40 agonist ivuxolimab. These TCRs come from an adult with an advanced solid tumor such as melanoma, head and neck, liver or kidney cancer. Each CDR3 is given with its conserved first and last residue. The D gene is left open where the match is weak. Size tells how often a clone was seen (once, few, many) or the class of an expanded clone, and some rows leave it out.

TRBD2	15	TRBJ2-1	once	TRBV2	CASSEQRGSYSEQFF	TGTGCCAGCAGTGAACAGCGGGGATCCTACAGCGAGCAGTTCTTC
-	14	TRBJ1-1	-	TRBV5-8	CASSFKGLVTEAFF	TGTGCCAGCAGCTTCAAGGGGCTGGTCACTGAAGCTTTCTTT
-	14	TRBJ2-1	-	TRBV19	CASSQRTTNNEQFF	TGTGCCAGTAGTCAACGCACGACTAACAATGAGCAGTTCTTC
-	16	TRBJ1-5	few	TRBV5-1	CASSLEGGGGNQPQHF	TGCGCCAGCAGCTTGGAAGGGGGAGGGGGCAATCAGCCCCAGCATTTT
-	16	TRBJ1-1	-	TRBV7-8	CASSSRQGRMNTEAFF	TGTGCCAGCAGCTCTCGGCAGGGGAGAATGAACACTGAAGCTTTCTTT
TRBD2	14	TRBJ2-7	-	TRBV7-6	CASSLGLAGYEQYF	TGTGCCAGCAGCTTAGGGCTAGCGGGATACGAGCAGTACTTC
TRBD1	18	TRBJ2-6	-	TRBV7-2	CASSARDRGSLGANVLTF	TGTGCCAGCAGCGCCCGGGACAGGGGGTCTCTTGGGGCCAACGTCCTGACTTTC
-	16	TRBJ2-7	-	TRBV19	CASSSPGAGRSYEQYF	TGTGCCAGTAGTTCACCGGGAGCCGGACGCTCCTACGAGCAGTACTTC
-	14	TRBJ2-7	-	TRBV19	CASSNKRLGSEQYF	TGTGCCAGTAGTAACAAGCGGCTTGGGAGCGAGCAGTACTTC
-	15	TRBJ1-2	-	TRBV28	CASREENLSFYGYTF	TGTGCCAGCAGGGAGGAGAACCTGTCGTTCTATGGCTACACCTTC
-	13	TRBJ1-2	-	TRBV7-2	CASSLSDTYGYTF	TGTGCCAGCAGCTTATCAGACACCTATGGCTACACCTTC
TRBD1	14	TRBJ1-3	-	TRBV7-2	CASSLQGAEDTIYF	TGTGCCAGCAGCTTACAGGGGGCGGAGGACACCATATATTTT
TRBD1	14	TRBJ1-1	-	TRBV19	CASTVTGVNTEAFF	TGTGCCAGTACCGTGACAGGGGTGAACACTGAAGCTTTCTTT
-	18	TRBJ1-1	few	TRBV5-1	CASSLIPGSFLTRTEAFF	TGCGCCAGCAGCTTGATACCAGGGAGTTTCCTTACGAGAACTGAAGCTTTCTTT
TRBD1	14	TRBJ2-5	-	TRBV15	CATRGDSVQETQYF	TGTGCCACGAGAGGGGACAGCGTCCAAGAGACCCAGTACTTC